The following is a T cell receptor (beta chain) sequence with its context. This specimen belongs to a study of blood T cell repertoires in COVID-19. Study-level information: T cells, B-cell-depleted T cells, or PBMCs supplied cDNA or gDNA.

V lost 4 bases and J 0 bases, leaving 21 bases between the germline ends. The CDR3 has 18 residues. From germline, CDR1 is SGHDN and CDR2 FVKESK. Sequencing was performed with immunoSEQ multiplex PCR; in TCRdb, only in-frame clones are kept and a portion is missing. The table has about 200,000 clones, more than 65% seen once. The TCR comes from a human donor in a cohort sampled during active COVID-19. The J gene is TRBJ2-5, the V gene TRBV14; TRBD2 is a possible D gene (6 bases). Sequencing was carried out using peripheral blood. The CDR3 loop reads CASSRREVGIMYQETQYF. The CDR3 bases are TGTGCCAGCAGCCGCAGGGAGGTGGGCATAATGTACCAAGAGACCCAGTACTTC.